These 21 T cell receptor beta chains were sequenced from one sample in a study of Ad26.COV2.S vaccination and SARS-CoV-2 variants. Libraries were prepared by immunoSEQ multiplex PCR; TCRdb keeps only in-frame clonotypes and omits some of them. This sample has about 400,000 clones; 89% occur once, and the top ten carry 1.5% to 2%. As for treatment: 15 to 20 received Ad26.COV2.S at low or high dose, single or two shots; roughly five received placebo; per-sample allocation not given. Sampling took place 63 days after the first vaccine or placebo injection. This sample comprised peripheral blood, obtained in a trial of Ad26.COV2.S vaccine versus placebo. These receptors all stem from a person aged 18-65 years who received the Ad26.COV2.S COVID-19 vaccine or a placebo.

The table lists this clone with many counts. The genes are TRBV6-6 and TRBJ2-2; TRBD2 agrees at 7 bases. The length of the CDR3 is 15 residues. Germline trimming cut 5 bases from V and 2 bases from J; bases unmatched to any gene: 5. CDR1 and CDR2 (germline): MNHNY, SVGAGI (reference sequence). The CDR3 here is CASSPSGANTGELFF. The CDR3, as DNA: TGTGCCAGCAGTCCTAGCGGAGCTAACACCGGGGAGCTGTTTTTT.

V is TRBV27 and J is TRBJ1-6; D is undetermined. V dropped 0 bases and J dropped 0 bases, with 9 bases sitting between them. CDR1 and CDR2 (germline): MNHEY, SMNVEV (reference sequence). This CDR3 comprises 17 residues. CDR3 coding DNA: TGTGCCAGCAGTTTATCGGCCGGGAGCTCCTATAATTCACCCCTCCACTTT. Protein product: CASSLSAGSSYNSPLHF.

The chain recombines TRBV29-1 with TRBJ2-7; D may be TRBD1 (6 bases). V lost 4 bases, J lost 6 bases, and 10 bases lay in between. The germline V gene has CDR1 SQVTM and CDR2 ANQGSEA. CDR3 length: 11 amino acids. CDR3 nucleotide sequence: TGCAGCGTTGGGGAAGGGGGCGAGCAGTACTTC. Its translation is CSVGEGGEQYF.

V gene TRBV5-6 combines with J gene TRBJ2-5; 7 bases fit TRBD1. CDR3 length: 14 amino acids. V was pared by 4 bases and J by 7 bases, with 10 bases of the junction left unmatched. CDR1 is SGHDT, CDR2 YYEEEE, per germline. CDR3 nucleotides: TGTGCCAGCAGCGGGAGAGGGGGCTCAGGGACCCAGTACTTC. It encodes CASSGRGGSGTQYF. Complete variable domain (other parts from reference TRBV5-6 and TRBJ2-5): DAGVTQSPTHLIKTRGQQVTLRCSPKSGHDTVSWYQQALGQGPQFIFQYYEEEERQRGNFPDRFSGHQFPNYSSELNVNALLLGDSALYLCASSGRGGSGTQYFGPGTRLLVL.

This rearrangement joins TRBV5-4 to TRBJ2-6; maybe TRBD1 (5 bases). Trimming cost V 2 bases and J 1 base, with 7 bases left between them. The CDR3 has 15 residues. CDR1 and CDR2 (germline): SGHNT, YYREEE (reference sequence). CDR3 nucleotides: TGTGCCAGCAGCTTCTACAGGTCTGGGGCCAACGTCCTGACTTTC. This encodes CASSFYRSGANVLTF. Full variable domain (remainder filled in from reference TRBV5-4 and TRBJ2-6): ETGVTQSPTHLIKTRGQQVTLRCSSQSGHNTVSWYQQALGQGPQFIFQYYREEENGRGNFPPRFSGLQFPNYSSELNVNALELDDSALYLCASSFYRSGANVLTFGAGSRLTVL.

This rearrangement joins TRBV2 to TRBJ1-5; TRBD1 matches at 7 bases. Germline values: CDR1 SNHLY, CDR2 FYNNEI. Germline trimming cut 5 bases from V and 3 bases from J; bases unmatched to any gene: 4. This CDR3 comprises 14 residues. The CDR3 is CASSQTGFNQPQHF. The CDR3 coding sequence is TGTGCCAGCAGTCAGACAGGGTTCAATCAGCCCCAGCATTTT.

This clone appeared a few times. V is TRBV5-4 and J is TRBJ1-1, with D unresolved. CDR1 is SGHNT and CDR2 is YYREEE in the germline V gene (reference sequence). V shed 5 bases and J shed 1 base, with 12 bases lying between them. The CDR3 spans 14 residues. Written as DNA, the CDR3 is TGTGCCAGCAGGCTAGCAGGAGAGAACACTGAAGCTTTCTTT. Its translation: CASRLAGENTEAFF.

CDR3 nucleotides: TGTGCCAGCAGCCAGACCGGGACAGGGGACGAGCAGTACTTC. Translation gives CASSQTGTGDEQYF. J is TRBJ2-7 and V is TRBV14, with TRBD1 matching over 10 bases. Germline values: CDR1 SGHDN, CDR2 FVKESK. There are 14 residues in the CDR3. J gave up 5 bases and V 3 bases, and 4 bases lay outside the gene matches.

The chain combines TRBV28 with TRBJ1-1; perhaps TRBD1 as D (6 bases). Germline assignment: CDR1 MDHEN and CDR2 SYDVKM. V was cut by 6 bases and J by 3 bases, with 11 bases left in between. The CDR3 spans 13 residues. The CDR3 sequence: CASRGQIYTEAFF. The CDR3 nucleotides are TGTGCCAGCAGAGGACAGATTTACACTGAAGCTTTCTTT.

CDR3 sequence: CASSPADSGTDTQYF. The CDR3 nucleotides are TGTGCCAGCTCACCGGCGGACTCAGGCACAGATACGCAGTATTTT. The chain combines TRBV18 with TRBJ2-3; possibly TRBD2 for D (5 bases). The germline V and J ends were trimmed by 3 bases and 1 base, with 11 bases remaining between them. The CDR3 has 15 amino acids. Looked up from germline, CDR1 is KGHSH and CDR2 is LQKENI.

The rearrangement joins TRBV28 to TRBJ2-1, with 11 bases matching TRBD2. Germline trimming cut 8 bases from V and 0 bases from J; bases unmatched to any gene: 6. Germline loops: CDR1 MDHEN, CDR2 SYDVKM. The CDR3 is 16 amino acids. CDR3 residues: CASHGTSGFSYNEQFF. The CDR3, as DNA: TGTGCCAGCCACGGGACTAGCGGATTCTCCTACAATGAGCAGTTCTTC.

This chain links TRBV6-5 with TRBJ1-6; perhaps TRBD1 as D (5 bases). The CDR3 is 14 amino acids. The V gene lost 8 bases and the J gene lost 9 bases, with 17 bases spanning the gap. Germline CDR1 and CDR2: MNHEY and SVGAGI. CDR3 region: CASSPAGVGSPLHF. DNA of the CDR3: TGTGCCAGCTCCCCCGCGGGGGTCGGTTCACCCCTCCACTTT.

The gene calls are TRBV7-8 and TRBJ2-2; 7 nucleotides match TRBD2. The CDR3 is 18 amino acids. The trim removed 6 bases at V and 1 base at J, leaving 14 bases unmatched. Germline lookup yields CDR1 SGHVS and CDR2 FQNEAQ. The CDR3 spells CASRNSFPLAENTGELFF. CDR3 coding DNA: TGTGCCAGCAGAAACTCATTCCCTCTAGCGGAGAACACCGGGGAGCTGTTTTTT.

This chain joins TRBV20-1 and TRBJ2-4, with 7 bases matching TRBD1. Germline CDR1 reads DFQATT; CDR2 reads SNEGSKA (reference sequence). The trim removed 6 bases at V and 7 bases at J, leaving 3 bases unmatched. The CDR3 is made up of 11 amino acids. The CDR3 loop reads CSALDRNIQYF. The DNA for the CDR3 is TGCAGTGCCTTGGACAGGAACATTCAGTACTTC.

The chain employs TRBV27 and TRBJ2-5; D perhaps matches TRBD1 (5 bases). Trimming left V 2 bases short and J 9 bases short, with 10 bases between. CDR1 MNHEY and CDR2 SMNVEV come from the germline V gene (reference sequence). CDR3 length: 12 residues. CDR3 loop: CASSLPGKAQYF. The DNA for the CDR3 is TGTGCCAGCAGTTTACCAGGGAAGGCCCAGTACTTC.

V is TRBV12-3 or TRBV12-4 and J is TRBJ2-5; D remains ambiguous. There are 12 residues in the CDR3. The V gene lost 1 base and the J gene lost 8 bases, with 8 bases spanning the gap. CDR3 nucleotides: TGTGCCAGCAGTTTAGGGGCAAAAACCCAGTACTTC. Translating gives CASSLGAKTQYF.

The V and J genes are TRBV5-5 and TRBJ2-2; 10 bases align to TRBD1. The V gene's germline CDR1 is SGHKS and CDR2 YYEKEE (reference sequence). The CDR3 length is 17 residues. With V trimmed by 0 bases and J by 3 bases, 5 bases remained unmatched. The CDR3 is CASSLAPGQGHTGELFF. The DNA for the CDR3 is TGTGCCAGCAGCTTGGCCCCGGGACAGGGGCACACCGGGGAGCTGTTTTTT.

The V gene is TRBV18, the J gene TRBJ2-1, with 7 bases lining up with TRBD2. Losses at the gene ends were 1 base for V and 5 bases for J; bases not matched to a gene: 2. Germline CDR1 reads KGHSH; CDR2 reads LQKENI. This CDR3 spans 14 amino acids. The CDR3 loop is CASSPQSGNNEQFF. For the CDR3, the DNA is TGTGCCAGCTCACCACAGAGCGGGAACAATGAGCAGTTCTTC.

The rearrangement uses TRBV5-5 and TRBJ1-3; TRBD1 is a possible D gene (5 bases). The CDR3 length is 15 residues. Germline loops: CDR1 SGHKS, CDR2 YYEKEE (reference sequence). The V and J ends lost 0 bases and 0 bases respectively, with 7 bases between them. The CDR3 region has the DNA TGTGCCAGCAGCTTGGAAGGGGACTCTGGAAACACCATATATTTT. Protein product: CASSLEGDSGNTIYF.

The CDR3 nucleotides are TGTGCCAGCACCCCGGGACTAGCGGGAGGTCGTGCCCAGTACTTC. This gives the protein CASTPGLAGGRAQYF. The chain is built from TRBV2 and TRBJ2-5; the match to TRBD2 covers 15 bases. J lost 9 bases, V lost 7 bases, and 9 bases had no gene match. Per the germline V gene, CDR1 is SNHLY and CDR2 is FYNNEI. The CDR3 has 15 residues.

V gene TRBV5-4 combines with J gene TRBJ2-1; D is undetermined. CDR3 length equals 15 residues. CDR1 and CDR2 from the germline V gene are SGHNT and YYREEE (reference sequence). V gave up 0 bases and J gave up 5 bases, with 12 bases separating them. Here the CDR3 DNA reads TGTGCCAGCAGCTTGGGAGGCCCTGGGAACAATGAGCAGTTCTTC. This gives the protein CASSLGGPGNNEQFF.